The clone carrying this T cell receptor (beta chain) was picked up many times. The CDR3 regions of TCR beta were amplified from RNA transcripts. HTBI primers drove first-round RT-PCR of the TCR CDR3. TCRdb re-analysed the multiplex PCR reads in MiXCR, keeping a single row per CDR3 protein. The sample includes around 660,000 distinct CDR3 sequences, 45% of them seen just once. This specimen belongs to a study of T cells in Graves' hyperthyroidism and ophthalmopathy. The sequence was obtained from an adult man with Graves' disease, either hyperthyroidism or ophthalmopathy (not recorded which). The specimen was peripheral blood or thyroid tissue (not recorded which).

CDR3 sequence: CASSLSGNNSPLHF. Written as DNA, the CDR3 is TGTGCCAGCAGTTTATCGGGGAATAATTCACCCCTCCACTTT. This sequence joins TRBV12-3 or TRBV12-4 and TRBJ1-6; no reliable D call. Trimming pared 2 bases from V and 5 bases from J, leaving 7 bases between. This CDR3 has 14 amino acids.